This TCR beta chain comes out of a study of cytomegalovirus exposure and HLA in healthy donors (TCRdb year 2017). For context, the study as a whole: The 500 to 800 repertoires of the first cohort and the roughly 110 validation repertoires were produced on the same platform, according to a later analysis. The study aimed to test whether signatures of past pathogen exposure could be identified by cataloging public T cell receptors. High-throughput TCR immunosequencing, statistical association of individual TCRs with disease status, and machine learning were combined to predict cytomegalovirus infection status. In addition to the first cohort of 666 subjects, a separate validation cohort of 130 or so different subjects was used.

Including the terminal cysteine and phenylalanine, the CDR3 comprises 14 residues. The kept DNA is CDR3 alone, 42 bases in frame from the first base. The junction carries 5 bases between V and J, which are trimmed by 3 bases and 0 bases respectively. Reading the germline V gene (reference sequence) gives CDR1 MNHEY and CDR2 SMNVEV. Overall study outcomes, separate from this receptor: A total of 164 TCR beta chains were listed by the study as associated with cytomegalovirus. In a later analysis, TCRs clustered in the first cohort were found to also tend to co-occur in the roughly 120 validation repertoires, with about 93% of cluster scores above 0. Cytomegalovirus status was reported to be diagnosed by the classifier with high specificity and sensitivity in both the original and validation cohorts. In vitro tests confirmed that a few of the cytomegalovirus-associated TCR beta chains recognize cytomegalovirus antigens. The validation cohort had no HLA typing available for a later analysis, so co-occurrence within that cohort was assessed over all 120 or so repertoires. The authors suggested that the approach could potentially be generalized to other disease states and immunological phenotypes. While some public TCRs were present in many individuals, most TCR sequences turned up only very rarely across donors.

Library prep was done by the immunoSEQ multiplex PCR assay. The authors' pipeline ran thus. A statistical classification framework was built for diagnosing cytomegalovirus status from the catalog of TCR beta chain sequences. Not all clones reach the TCRdb copy of this immuneACCESS table, which keeps in-frame sequences only. Checked studies attribute under half of the gap to unresolved V genes and leave the rest unexplained. The V and J calls and clone size come from that table; D and trimming were worked out from the DNA. The sample table contains 120,000 or so clones; only one count was recorded for around 96% of them. Together, the top ten hold around 1.7% of the sample. With regard to this clone: Its antigen is currently not known. It has no much larger one-base neighbor in the sample; base qualities were not kept.

Donors formed part of the validation cohort, which comprised about 120 subjects and was distinct from the first cohort of several hundred subjects. This TCR derives from a man aged 18 to 30 in good health and CMV-seronegative. The sample taken for sequencing was PBMCs. Recombination linked TRBV27 to TRBJ1-4; the D gene identity is not certain. For the CDR3, the sequence is CASSFLTTNEKLFF. The DNA sequence reads TGTGCCAGCAGTTTCCTAACAACTAATGAAAAACTGTTTTTT.